This passage covers 8 T cell receptor beta chains from one sample sequenced in a study of blood T cell repertoires in COVID-19. Only in-frame clones appear in the TCRdb table, and some are missing; sequencing was by immunoSEQ multiplex PCR. The sample consists of roughly 53,000 clones, roughly 90% of them appearing once. Material for sequencing was peripheral blood. These receptors all stem from a human donor in a cohort sampled during active COVID-19.

V is TRBV2 and J is TRBJ2-5; D gene unclear. This CDR3 has 14 residues. CDR1 and CDR2 (germline): SNHLY, FYNNEI. V was trimmed by 4 bases and J by 0 bases, leaving 9 bases between them. CDR3 amino acids: CASSAPTNQETQYF. The CDR3 region has the DNA TGTGCCAGCAGTGCGCCCACTAACCAAGAGACCCAGTACTTC.

The chain links TRBV30 to TRBJ1-1; D is perhaps TRBD1 (5 bases). Germline V gene sequence: CDR1 GTSNPN, CDR2 SVGIG (reference sequence). V lost 3 bases and J lost 4, with 6 bases in between. The CDR3 is 11 residues long. CDR3 protein: CAWRRGTEAFF. The CDR3, as DNA: TGTGCCTGGAGAAGGGGCACTGAAGCTTTCTTT.

This chain links TRBV18 with TRBJ1-5; D gene ambiguous. CDR1 is KGHSH and CDR2 is LQKENI in the germline V gene. This CDR3 contains 13 residues. Trimming took 3 bases from V and 7 from J, leaving 10 bases between them. CDR3 coding DNA: TGTGCCAGCTCACCGATAGCCCAGCAGCCCCAGCATTTT. Translating it yields CASSPIAQQPQHF. Full variable domain (missing parts from reference TRBV18 and TRBJ1-5): NAGVMQNPRHLVRRRGQEARLRCSPMKGHSHVYWYRQLPEEGLKFMVYLQKENIIDESGMPKERFSAEFPKEGPSILRIQQVVRGDSAAYFCASSPIAQQPQHFGDGTRLSIL.

This chain uses TRBV3-1 (or the pseudogene TRBV3-2) with TRBJ1-4; TRBD1 might be the D (6 bases). This CDR3 is 13 amino acids long. Germline V gene data show CDR1 as LGHDT and CDR2 as YNNKEL (reference sequence). V shed 8 bases and J shed 0 bases, with 7 bases lying between them. The CDR3 coding sequence is TGTGCCAGCCAGGGGCCAACTAATGAAAAACTGTTTTTT. Translation gives CASQGPTNEKLFF.

J is TRBJ2-5 and V is TRBV29-1; TRBD2 might be the D (5 bases). The CDR3 has 10 residues. Germline-derived CDR1 and CDR2 are SQVTM and ANQGSEA. The V end lost 4 bases, the J end lost 5 bases, and 5 bases lay between the germline ends. CDR3: CSVGEETQYF. CDR3 DNA sequence: TGCAGCGTTGGGGAGGAGACCCAGTACTTC.

V and J are TRBV6-4 and TRBJ1-5; D unresolved. The CDR3 contains 16 residues. Germline V gene data show CDR1 as MRHNA and CDR2 as SNTAGT. V was shortened by 0 bases and J by 11 bases, with 20 bases between the two germline ends. Here the CDR3 reads CASSDSAQTAFRSQHF. The CDR3 nucleotides read TGTGCCAGCAGTGACTCTGCCCAAACAGCCTTTAGGTCCCAGCATTTT.

CDR3 sequence: CASSPGRLDDTQYF. For the CDR3, the DNA is TGTGCCAGCAGCCCCGGGAGACTTGATGATACGCAGTATTTT. The chain links TRBV3-1 (or the pseudogene TRBV3-2) to TRBJ2-3, with D possibly being TRBD2 (6 bases). Per the germline V gene, CDR1 is LGHDT and CDR2 is YNNKEL (reference sequence). Trimming stripped 4 bases from V and 6 bases from J, with 14 bases between. This CDR3 has 14 amino acids.

This chain joins TRBV4-2 and TRBJ1-2, with a weak D call TRBD1 (6 bases). Germline CDR1 and CDR2: LGHNA and YNFKEQ. The CDR3 spans 15 residues. Deletions cut 1 base from V and 1 base from J, with 10 bases between. The CDR3 DNA follows: TGTGCCAGCAGCCAAGCTGGACAGCTTAACTATGGCTACACCTTC. Translated: CASSQAGQLNYGYTF.